This T cell receptor (beta chain) was recovered during a study of PD-L1 blockade in urothelial cancer. The ends were cut back, 3 bases at V and 9 bases at J, with 13 bases in the middle. This CDR3 has 13 residues. Repertoires were generated with immunoSEQ multiplex PCR, while TCRdb's copy carries only in-frame clones and drops some. Of 70,000 or so clones in the sample, approximately 80% were seen once. The diagnosis in patients was locally advanced or metastatic urothelial carcinoma. This clone was counted a single time. The sequence was obtained from a man between 65 and 85 years old with urothelial cancer. This chain links TRBV5-3 with TRBJ2-1; D might be TRBD2 (5 bases). TRBV5-3 qualifies as an ORF whose function is uncertain. Sequences were derived from PBMCs, sampled around atezolizumab (anti-PD-L1) treatment. CDR3 sequence: CARSWPPGGEQFF. In nucleotides, the CDR3 is TGTGCCAGAAGCTGGCCTCCAGGAGGTGAGCAGTTCTTC.